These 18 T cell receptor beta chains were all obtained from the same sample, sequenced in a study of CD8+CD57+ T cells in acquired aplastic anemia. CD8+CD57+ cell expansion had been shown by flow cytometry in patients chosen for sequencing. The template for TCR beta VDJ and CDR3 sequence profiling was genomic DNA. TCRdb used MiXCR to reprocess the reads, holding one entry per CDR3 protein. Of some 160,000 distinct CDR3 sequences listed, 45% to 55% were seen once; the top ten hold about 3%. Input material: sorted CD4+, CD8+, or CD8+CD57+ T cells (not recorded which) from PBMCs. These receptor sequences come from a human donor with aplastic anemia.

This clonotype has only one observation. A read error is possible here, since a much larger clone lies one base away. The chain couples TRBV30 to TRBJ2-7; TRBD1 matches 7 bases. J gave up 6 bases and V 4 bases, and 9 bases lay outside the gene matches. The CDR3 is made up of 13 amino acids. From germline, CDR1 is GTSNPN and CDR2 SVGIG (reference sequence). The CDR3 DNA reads TGTGCCTGGACCGGCAAGGGGGCTGGCGAGCAGTACTTC. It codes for CAWTGKGAGEQYF.

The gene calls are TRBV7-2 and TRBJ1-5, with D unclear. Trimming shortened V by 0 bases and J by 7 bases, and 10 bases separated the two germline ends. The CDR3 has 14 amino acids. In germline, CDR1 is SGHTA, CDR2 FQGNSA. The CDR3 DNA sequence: TGTGCCAGCAGCTTAGCCTGGGCCGGACAGCCCCAGCATTTT. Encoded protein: CASSLAWAGQPQHF.

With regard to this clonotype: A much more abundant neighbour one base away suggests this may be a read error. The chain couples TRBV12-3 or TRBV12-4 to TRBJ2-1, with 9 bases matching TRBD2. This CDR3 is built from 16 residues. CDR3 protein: CASGLAGGPSYNEQFF. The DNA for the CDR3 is TGTGCCAGCGGTTTGGCGGGAGGGCCTTCCTACAATGAGCAGTTCTTC.

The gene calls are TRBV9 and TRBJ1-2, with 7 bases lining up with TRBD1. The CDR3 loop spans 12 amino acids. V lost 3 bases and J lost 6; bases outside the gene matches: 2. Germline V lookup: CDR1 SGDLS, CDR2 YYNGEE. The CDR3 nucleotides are TGTGCCAGCAGCGCGACAGGGAATGGCTACACCTTC. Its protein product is CASSATGNGYTF.

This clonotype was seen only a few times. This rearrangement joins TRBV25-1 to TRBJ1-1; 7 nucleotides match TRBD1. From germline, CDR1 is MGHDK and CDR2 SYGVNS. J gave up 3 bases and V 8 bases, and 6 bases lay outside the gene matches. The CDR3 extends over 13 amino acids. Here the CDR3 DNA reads TGTGCCAGCGCAAGACAGGGATACACTGAAGCTTTCTTT. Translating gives CASARQGYTEAFF.

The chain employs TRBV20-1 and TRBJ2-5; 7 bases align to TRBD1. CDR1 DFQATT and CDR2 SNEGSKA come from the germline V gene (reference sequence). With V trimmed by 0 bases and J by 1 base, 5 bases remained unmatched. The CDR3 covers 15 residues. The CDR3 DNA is TGCAGTGCTAGAGATATAGGGACAGTCCAAGAGACCCAGTACTTC. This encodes CSARDIGTVQETQYF.

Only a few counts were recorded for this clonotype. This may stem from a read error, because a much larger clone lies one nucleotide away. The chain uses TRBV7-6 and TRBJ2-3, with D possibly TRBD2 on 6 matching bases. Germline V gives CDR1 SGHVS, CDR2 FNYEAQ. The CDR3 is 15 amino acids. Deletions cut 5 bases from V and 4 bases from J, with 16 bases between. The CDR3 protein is CASSPVGGAADTQYF. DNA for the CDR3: TGTGCCAGCAGCCCAGTCGGGGGAGCGGCAGATACGCAGTATTTT. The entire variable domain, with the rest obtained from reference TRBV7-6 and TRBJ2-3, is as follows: GAGVSQSPRYKVTKRGQDVALRCDPISGHVSLYWYRQALGQGPEFLTYFNYEAQQDKSGLPNDRFSAERPEGSISTLTIQRTEQRDSAMYRCASSPVGGAADTQYFGPGTRLTVL.

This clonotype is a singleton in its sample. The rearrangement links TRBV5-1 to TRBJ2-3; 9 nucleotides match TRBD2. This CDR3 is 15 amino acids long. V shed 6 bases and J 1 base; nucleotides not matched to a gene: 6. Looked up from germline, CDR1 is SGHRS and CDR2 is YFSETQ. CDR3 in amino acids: CASIQVAGGTDTQYF. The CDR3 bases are TGCGCCAGCATACAGGTAGCGGGGGGCACAGATACGCAGTATTTT.

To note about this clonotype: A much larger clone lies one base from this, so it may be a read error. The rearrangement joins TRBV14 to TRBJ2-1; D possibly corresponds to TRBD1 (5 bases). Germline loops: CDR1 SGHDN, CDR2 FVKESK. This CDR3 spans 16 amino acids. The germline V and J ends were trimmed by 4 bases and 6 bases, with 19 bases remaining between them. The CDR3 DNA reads TGTGCCAGCAGCCTCGATACTGGCGACACAGGCAATGAGCAGTTCTTC. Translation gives CASSLDTGDTGNEQFF.

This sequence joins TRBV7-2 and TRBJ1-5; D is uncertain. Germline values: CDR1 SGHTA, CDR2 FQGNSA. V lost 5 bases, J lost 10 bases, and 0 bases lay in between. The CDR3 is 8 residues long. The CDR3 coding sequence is TGTGCCAGCAGCCCCCAGCATTTT. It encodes CASSPQHF.

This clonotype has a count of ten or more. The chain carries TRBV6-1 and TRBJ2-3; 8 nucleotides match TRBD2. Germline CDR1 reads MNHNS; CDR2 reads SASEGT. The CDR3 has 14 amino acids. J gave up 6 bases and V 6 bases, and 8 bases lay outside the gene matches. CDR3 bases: TGTGCCAGCAGCCGAGGACTAGCAGGGGATACGCAGTATTTT. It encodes CASSRGLAGDTQYF.

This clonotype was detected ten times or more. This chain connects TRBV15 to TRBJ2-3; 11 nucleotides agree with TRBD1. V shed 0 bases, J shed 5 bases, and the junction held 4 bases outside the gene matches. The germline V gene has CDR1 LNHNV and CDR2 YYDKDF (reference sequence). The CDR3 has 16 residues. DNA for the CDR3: TGTGCCACCAGCAGAGAAGGGACAGGGGGTTTAGATACGCAGTATTTT. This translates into CATSREGTGGLDTQYF. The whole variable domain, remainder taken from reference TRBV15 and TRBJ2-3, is DAMVIQNPRYQVTQFGKPVTLSCSQTLNHNVMYWYQQKSSQAPKLLFHYYDKDFNNEADTPDNFQSRRPNTSFCFLDIRSPGLGDTAMYLCATSREGTGGLDTQYFGPGTRLTVL.

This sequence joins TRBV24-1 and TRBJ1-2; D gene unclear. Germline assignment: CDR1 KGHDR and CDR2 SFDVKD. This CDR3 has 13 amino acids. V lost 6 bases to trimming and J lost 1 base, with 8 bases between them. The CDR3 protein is CATSNYDNYGYTF. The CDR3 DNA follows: TGTGCCACCAGTAACTACGATAACTATGGCTACACCTTC.

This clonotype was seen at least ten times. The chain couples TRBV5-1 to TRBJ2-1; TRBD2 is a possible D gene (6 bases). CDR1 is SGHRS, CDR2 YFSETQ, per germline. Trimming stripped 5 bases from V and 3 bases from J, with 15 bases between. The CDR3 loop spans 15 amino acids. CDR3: CASSMDGRDYNEQFF. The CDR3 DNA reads TGCGCCAGCAGTATGGACGGGAGAGACTACAATGAGCAGTTCTTC.

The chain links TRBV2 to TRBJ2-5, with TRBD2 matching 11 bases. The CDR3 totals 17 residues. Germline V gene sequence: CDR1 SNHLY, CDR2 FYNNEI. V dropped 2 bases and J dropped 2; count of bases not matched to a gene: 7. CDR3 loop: CASSESQLAGVQETQYF. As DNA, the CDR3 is TGTGCCAGCAGTGAATCTCAACTAGCGGGGGTGCAAGAGACCCAGTACTTC. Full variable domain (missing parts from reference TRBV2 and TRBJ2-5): EPEVTQTPSHQVTQMGQEVILRCVPISNHLYFYWYRQILGQKVEFLVSFYNNEISEKSEIFDDQFSVERPDGSNFTLKIRSTKLEDSAMYFCASSESQLAGVQETQYFGPGTRLLVL.

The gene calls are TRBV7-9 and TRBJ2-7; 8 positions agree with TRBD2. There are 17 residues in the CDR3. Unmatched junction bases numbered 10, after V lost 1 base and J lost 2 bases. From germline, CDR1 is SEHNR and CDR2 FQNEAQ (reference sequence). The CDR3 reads CASSLVARLAGPYEQYF. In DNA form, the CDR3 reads TGTGCCAGCAGCTTAGTAGCTAGGCTAGCGGGCCCCTACGAGCAGTACTTC.

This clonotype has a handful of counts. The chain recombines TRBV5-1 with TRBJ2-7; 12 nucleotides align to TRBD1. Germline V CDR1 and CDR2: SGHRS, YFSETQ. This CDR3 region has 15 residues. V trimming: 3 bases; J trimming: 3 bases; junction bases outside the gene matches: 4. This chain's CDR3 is CASSWGTGGGYEQYF. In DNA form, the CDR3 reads TGCGCCAGCAGCTGGGGGACAGGGGGCGGCTACGAGCAGTACTTC.

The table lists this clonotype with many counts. The CDR3 DNA sequence: TGCGCCAGCAGCTTGGTGACCTCCTACAATGAGCAGTTCTTC. Translating it yields CASSLVTSYNEQFF. The rearrangement joins TRBV5-1 to TRBJ2-1; D unclear. The CDR3 has 14 residues. Trimming pared 0 bases from V and 0 bases from J, leaving 4 bases between. Looked up from germline, CDR1 is SGHRS and CDR2 is YFSETQ. Filled out from reference TRBV5-1 and TRBJ2-1, the complete variable domain reads KAGVTQTPRYLIKTRGQQVTLSCSPISGHRSVSWYQQTPGQGLQFLFEYFSETQRNKGNFPGRFSGRQFSNSRSEMNVSTLELGDSALYLCASSLVTSYNEQFFGPGTRLTVL.